The rows below give T cell receptor beta chains drawn from one sample of a study of blood T cell repertoires in COVID-19. Here immunoSEQ multiplex PCR was the method, and the copy in TCRdb shows in-frame clones only, minus some. The sample records 300,000 to 450,000 clones, 85% being singletons. The sequenced material came from peripheral blood. The source is a woman in her late teens or twenties with acute or convalescent COVID-19. Each CDR3 is given with its conserved first and last residue. A D gene is named only where the DNA matches it firmly. Rows may omit the clone size; those that give it use once, few, many or a size class.

TRBD1	-	TRBV9	TRBJ2-7	CASSVALGQGAFSYEQYF	TGTGCCAGCAGCGTAGCTTTGGGACAGGGGGCTTTCTCCTACGAGCAGTACTTC
TRBD1	-	TRBV30	TRBJ2-7	CAWSGLGQESSYEQYF	TGTGCCTGGAGTGGCCTGGGACAGGAGAGCTCCTACGAGCAGTACTTC
-	-	TRBV28	TRBJ2-2	CASSFTRNTGELFF	TGTGCCAGCAGTTTTACTAGAAACACCGGGGAGCTGTTTTTT
-	-	TRBV9	TRBJ2-1	CASRWRANNEQFF	TGTGCCAGTAGATGGCGGGCAAACAATGAGCAGTTCTTC
-	-	TRBV9	TRBJ2-5	CASSVDGGGGQETQYF	TGTGCCAGCAGCGTAGATGGGGGCGGGGGCCAAGAGACCCAGTACTTC
TRBD1	-	TRBV9	TRBJ1-6	CASSTPTGANSPLHF	TGTGCCAGCAGCACCCCCACAGGGGCAAATTCACCCCTCCACTTT
TRBD1	-	TRBV24-1	TRBJ2-5	CATSDRTGLETQYF	TGTGCCACCAGTGATCGGACAGGGTTGGAGACCCAGTACTTC
-	-	TRBV6-2/TRBV6-3	TRBJ1-5	CASSPPGTNGNQPQHF	TGTGCCAGCAGTCCCCCCGGTACCAATGGCAATCAGCCCCAGCATTTT
-	-	TRBV7-3	TRBJ1-2	CASSPPGREISGYTF	TGTGCCAGCAGCCCGCCGGGACGGGAGATCTCTGGCTACACCTTC
-	-	TRBV27	TRBJ1-1	CASQVGGVGLNTEAFF	TGTGCCAGTCAAGTGGGAGGGGTAGGGTTGAACACTGAAGCTTTCTTT
TRBD2	-	TRBV4-2	TRBJ2-1	CASSRDRTSGYNEQFF	TGTGCCAGCAGCCGAGATAGGACTAGCGGTTACAATGAGCAGTTCTTC
-	-	TRBV9	TRBJ1-2	CASSVGGSLDGYTF	TGTGCCAGCAGCGTAGGGGGCAGCCTAGATGGCTACACCTTC
-	-	TRBV2	TRBJ2-3	CAIFGASTDTQYF	TGTGCCATTTTTGGAGCCAGCACAGATACGCAGTATTTT
TRBD1	-	TRBV6-5	TRBJ1-3	CASSYSSRGSGNTIYF	TGTGCCAGCAGTTACAGCTCCAGGGGGTCTGGAAACACCATATATTTT
-	-	TRBV7-9	TRBJ1-3	CASSLAQGTGNTIYF	TGTGCCAGCAGCTTAGCACAGGGAACCGGAAACACCATATATTTT
TRBD1	-	TRBV28	TRBJ1-5	CASSLLSAGGDQPQHF	TGTGCCAGCAGTTTATTGTCGGCAGGGGGCGATCAGCCCCAGCATTTT
TRBD2	once	TRBV2	TRBJ2-2	CASSEWDSGVTGELFF	TGTGCCAGCAGTGAATGGGATAGCGGGGTCACCGGGGAGCTGTTTTTT
TRBD2	-	TRBV6-1	TRBJ2-7	CASSDPGLAGAYEQYF	TGTGCCAGCAGTGATCCCGGACTAGCGGGGGCCTACGAGCAGTACTTC
-	-	TRBV6-5	TRBJ2-7	CASSYSVYRAYEQYF	TGTGCCAGCAGTTACTCGGTTTACAGAGCCTACGAGCAGTACTTC
TRBD1	-	TRBV7-9	TRBJ2-2	CASSFRQGDHGELFF	TGTGCCAGCAGCTTTCGACAGGGGGATCACGGGGAGCTGTTTTTT
-	-	TRBV28	TRBJ1-1	CASSRRGANTEAFF	TGTGCCAGCAGTCGCAGGGGCGCGAACACTGAAGCTTTCTTT
TRBD1	-	TRBV11-2	TRBJ1-1	CASSLNRGPEAFF	TGTGCCAGCAGCTTAAACAGGGGCCCTGAAGCTTTCTTT
TRBD1	few	TRBV6-4	TRBJ2-7	CASSDPTGDRGYGQYF	TGTGCCAGCAGTGATCCCACCGGGGACAGGGGGTATGGGCAGTACTTC
TRBD1	-	TRBV12-5	TRBJ1-6	CASGLIGQGVPSSPLHF	TGTGCTAGTGGTTTGATCGGACAGGGGGTACCGTCCTCACCCCTCCACTTT
-	-	TRBV7-7	TRBJ1-3	CASSIDSSGNTIYF	TGTGCCAGCAGCATAGATAGCTCTGGAAACACCATATATTTT
TRBD2	-	TRBV28	TRBJ2-5	CASSSKTSGRQETQYF	TGTGCCAGCAGTTCCAAAACTAGCGGGAGACAAGAGACCCAGTACTTC
-	-	TRBV11-2	TRBJ2-1	CASSLISRVGINNEQFF	TGTGCCAGCAGCTTAATTAGCAGGGTGGGGATTAACAATGAGCAGTTCTTC
TRBD1	few	TRBV5-1	TRBJ2-7	CASSSYTTGDEQYF	TGCGCCAGCAGCTCCTATACGACAGGGGACGAGCAGTACTTC
TRBD1	-	TRBV24-1	TRBJ2-3	CATSGPGQGTDTQYF	TGTGCCACCAGTGGTCCGGGACAGGGCACAGATACGCAGTATTTT
TRBD1	-	TRBV28	TRBJ2-1	CASSEQGNPYNEQFF	TGTGCCAGCAGTGAACAGGGGAATCCTTACAATGAGCAGTTCTTC
TRBD1	few	TRBV19	TRBJ1-1	CASSRDRGLVTEAFF	TGTGCCAGTAGTAGGGACAGGGGGCTGGTCACTGAAGCTTTCTTT
TRBD2	-	TRBV5-1	TRBJ2-1	CASSLEAGGSYNEQFF	TGCGCCAGCAGCTTGGAGGCGGGAGGGAGCTACAATGAGCAGTTCTTC
-	-	TRBV5-1	TRBJ1-1	CASRREGWFAEAFF	TGCGCCAGCAGGCGGGAGGGGTGGTTCGCTGAAGCTTTCTTT
-	once	TRBV21-1	TRBJ1-2	CASSEAGNYGYTF	TGTGCCAGCAGTGAGGCAGGGAACTATGGCTACACCTTC
-	-	TRBV28	TRBJ1-1	CASSWGLAAGMNTEAFF	TGTGCCAGCAGTTGGGGCCTAGCGGCGGGGATGAACACTGAAGCTTTCTTT
TRBD1	-	TRBV28	TRBJ2-2	CASSFRRSGGLGELFF	TGTGCCAGCAGTTTCCGACGCTCAGGGGGTCTCGGGGAGCTGTTTTTT
TRBD1	-	TRBV15	TRBJ1-4	CATTRQVTGVEKLFF	TGTGCCACCACCCGACAAGTGACAGGGGTAGAAAAACTGTTTTTT
-	-	TRBV20-1	TRBJ2-7	CSATPGYEQYF	TGCAGTGCCACGCCGGGCTACGAGCAGTACTTC
-	-	TRBV5-1	TRBJ2-3	CASSSGSSSGTDTQYF	TGCGCCAGCAGCTCCGGGTCCTCCAGTGGCACAGATACGCAGTATTTT
TRBD1	few	TRBV7-9	TRBJ2-7	CASSSPGQGAEQYF	TGTGCCAGCAGCTCTCCGGGACAGGGTGCCGAGCAGTACTTC
TRBD1	-	TRBV5-1	TRBJ2-7	CASSLEGATYEQYF	TGCGCCAGCAGCTTGGAGGGGGCGACCTACGAGCAGTACTTC
-	-	TRBV28	TRBJ1-3	CASREGTPGNTIYF	TGTGCCAGCAGGGAAGGGACACCCGGAAACACCATATATTTT
TRBD1	-	TRBV19	TRBJ2-7	CASSAGTGAGEQYF	TGTGCCAGTAGCGCCGGGACAGGGGCAGGGGAGCAGTACTTC
-	-	TRBV5-8	TRBJ1-4	CASSLGGWANEKLFF	TGTGCCAGCAGCTTGGGCGGATGGGCTAATGAAAAACTGTTTTTT
TRBD2	few	TRBV29-1	TRBJ2-3	CSVGGTSGADTQYF	TGCAGCGTTGGAGGGACTAGCGGAGCAGATACGCAGTATTTT
-	-	TRBV11-2	TRBJ1-2	CASSPTGDFGYTF	TGTGCCAGCAGCCCTACGGGGGACTTCGGCTACACCTTC
-	-	TRBV13	TRBJ2-7	CASSPGGRHEQYF	TGTGCCAGCAGCCCCGGAGGTCGGCACGAGCAGTACTTC
TRBD2	-	TRBV6-1	TRBJ2-3	CASSESISGGATDTQYF	TGTGCCAGCAGTGAATCGATTAGCGGGGGGGCGACAGATACGCAGTATTTT
-	few	TRBV2	TRBJ1-5	CASSDRGGQPQHF	TGTGCCAGCAGTGACAGGGGCGGTCAGCCCCAGCATTTT
TRBD1	few	TRBV6-5	TRBJ1-6	CASSYDGTGESPLHF	TGTGCCAGCAGTTACGACGGGACAGGGGAATCACCCCTCCACTTT
-	-	TRBV9	TRBJ1-1	CASSDQQGPDTEAFF	TGTGCCAGCAGCGATCAACAGGGTCCGGACACTGAAGCTTTCTTT
-	-	TRBV24-1	TRBJ1-1	CATSDWGGEAFF	TGTGCCACCAGTGATTGGGGCGGTGAAGCTTTCTTT
-	-	TRBV5-1	TRBJ2-5	CASSLTTGMKETQYF	TGCGCCAGCAGCTTGACAACAGGGATGAAAGAGACCCAGTACTTC
TRBD2	once	TRBV9	TRBJ2-1	CASSLRLADYNEQFF	TGTGCCAGCAGCCTTCGACTAGCGGACTACAATGAGCAGTTCTTC
TRBD1	-	TRBV2	TRBJ2-1	CASSGDRGTYNEQFF	TGTGCCAGCAGTGGGGACAGGGGAACCTACAATGAGCAGTTCTTC